The 21 T cell receptor beta chains in this list originate from one sample, sequenced in a study of vaccination effects on CD4 cells after COVID-19. Their target antigens are unknown. Having been cultured for 9 to 11 days, the cells underwent CD4+ T cell isolation. Produced via immunoSEQ multiplex PCR; TCRdb's table is partial and in-frame only. The sample has about 48,000 clones, 50% to 80% seen once. This material consisted of CD4+ T cells from PBMCs cultured without peptide, taken before COVID-19 vaccination. These receptors were taken from a human donor who received a COVID-19 vaccine.

The chain employs TRBV6-1 and TRBJ2-2; possibly TRBD1 for D (5 bases). Germline assignment: CDR1 MNHNS and CDR2 SASEGT. V lost 1 base to trimming and J lost 6 bases, with 6 bases between them. The CDR3 totals 13 residues. The CDR3 region is CASSEEGSGELFF. The CDR3 coding sequence is TGTGCCAGCAGTGAAGAGGGGTCCGGGGAGCTGTTTTTT.

In this sample, this clone turned up a few times. V gene TRBV7-9 combines with J gene TRBJ1-5; D ambiguous. CDR1 is SEHNR, CDR2 FQNEAQ, per germline (reference sequence). Trimming cost V 3 bases and J 9 bases, with 9 bases left between them. The CDR3 extends over 12 amino acids. CDR3 sequence reads: CASSFGEWPQHF. Here the CDR3 DNA reads TGTGCCAGCAGCTTCGGCGAGTGGCCCCAGCATTTT.

V gene TRBV19 combines with J gene TRBJ2-7, with 7 bases fitting TRBD2. Germline-derived CDR1 and CDR2 are LNHDA and SQIVND (reference sequence). This CDR3 is 13 amino acids long. Germline trimming cut 5 bases from V and 2 bases from J; bases unmatched to any gene: 3. The CDR3 region is CASSWGRAYEQYF. The DNA of the CDR3 is TGTGCCAGTAGTTGGGGGAGGGCCTACGAGCAGTACTTC. Drawing the rest from reference TRBV19 and TRBJ2-7, the complete variable domain is DGGITQSPKYLFRKEGQNVTLSCEQNLNHDAMYWYRQDPGQGLRLIYYSQIVNDFQKGDIAEGYSVSREKKESFPLTVTSAQKNPTAFYLCASSWGRAYEQYFGPGTRLTVT.

As DNA, the CDR3 is TGTGCCAGCAGCGGGGGGGGTCGGACTGGAAACACCATATATTTT. Translating it yields CASSGGGRTGNTIYF. This chain links TRBV5-4 with TRBJ1-3, with a tentative D call TRBD1 (5 bases). The CDR3 is made up of 15 amino acids. Trimming removed 4 bases at V and 2 bases at J, with 13 bases between. Germline V gene lookup returns CDR1 SGHNT and CDR2 YYREEE (reference sequence).

This chain joins TRBV3-1 (or the pseudogene TRBV3-2) and TRBJ2-1; 10 bases agree with TRBD2. The trim removed 4 bases at V and 8 bases at J, leaving 5 bases unmatched. Germline CDR1 and CDR2: LGHDT and YNNKEL (reference sequence). This CDR3 is built from 14 residues. CDR3 sequence: CASSLASGSYEQFF. In DNA form, the CDR3 reads TGTGCCAGCAGCCTTGCTAGCGGGAGCTATGAGCAGTTCTTC.

This sequence joins TRBV6-2 or TRBV6-3 and TRBJ1-2; D call uncertain. The germline CDR1 and CDR2 sequences are MNHEY and SVGEGT. The germline V and J ends were trimmed by 5 bases and 0 bases, with 7 bases remaining between them. The CDR3 consists of 13 residues. The DNA for the CDR3 is TGTGCCAGCAGTCCCCAAGCTAACTATGGCTACACCTTC. It yields the protein CASSPQANYGYTF.

This chain connects TRBV6-2 or TRBV6-3 to TRBJ1-1; D gene ambiguous. This CDR3 is built from 12 residues. The V end lost 2 bases, the J end lost 8 bases, and 9 bases lay between the germline ends. Germline-derived CDR1 and CDR2 are MNHEY and SVGEGT. The CDR3 is CASSYPTQEAFF. The CDR3 DNA sequence: TGTGCCAGCAGTTACCCGACACAGGAAGCTTTCTTT.

The count of this clone is one. The chain combines TRBV2 with TRBJ2-4; 8 nucleotides line up with TRBD2. The V gene end was trimmed by 4 bases and the J gene end by 9 bases; junction bases not matched to a gene: 11. The CDR3 extends over 15 amino acids. The germline CDR1 and CDR2 sequences are SNHLY and FYNNEI. For the CDR3, the DNA is TGTGCCAGCAGTGTTGCCGGGACTAGGACTGTCATTCAGTACTTC. Its protein is CASSVAGTRTVIQYF.

The rearrangement links TRBV10-2 to TRBJ1-1, with 8 bases identical to TRBD1. Germline CDR1 reads WSHSY; CDR2 reads SAAADI. CDR3 length: 14 residues. J gave up 0 bases and V 5 bases, and 2 bases lay outside the gene matches. This chain's CDR3 is CASSSGQVNTEAFF. DNA for the CDR3: TGCGCCAGCAGTTCGGGACAGGTGAACACTGAAGCTTTCTTT.

This clone was seen a few times. The V gene is TRBV30, the J gene TRBJ1-2; D uncertain. This CDR3 spans 11 amino acids. The germline CDR1 and CDR2 sequences are GTSNPN and SVGIG (reference sequence). The CDR3 region is CWCGDRYGYTF. The CDR3 region has the DNA TGTTGGTGCGGAGATCGCTATGGCTACACCTTC.

The chain is built from TRBV7-3 and TRBJ2-3; D not resolved. V lost 5 bases, J lost 6 bases, and 12 bases lay in between. CDR3 size: 13 residues. Germline CDR1 and CDR2: SGHTA and FQGTGA. The CDR3 reads CASSAGVGDTQYF. For the CDR3, the DNA is TGTGCCAGCAGCGCTGGGGTAGGGGATACGCAGTATTTT.

The chain employs TRBV18 and TRBJ2-2, with D possibly TRBD2 on 6 matching bases. Germline V CDR1 and CDR2: KGHSH, LQKENI. This CDR3 is 13 amino acids long. Trimming took off 6 bases at V and 7 bases at J, with 12 bases between the two ends. The CDR3: CASSPGVVGELFF. The CDR3 bases are TGTGCCAGCTCGCCGGGGGTAGTCGGGGAGCTGTTTTTT.

The chain has TRBV19 and TRBJ2-7; the D gene is possibly TRBD2 (6 bases). Germline values: CDR1 LNHDA, CDR2 SQIVND (reference sequence). This CDR3 region has 15 residues. The germline V and J ends were trimmed by 5 bases and 2 bases, with 16 bases remaining between them. Here the CDR3 DNA reads TGTGCCAGTAGTTGGGAGGCAGGTGGAACCTACGAGCAGTACTTC. It translates to CASSWEAGGTYEQYF.

A few counts support this clone. This rearrangement joins TRBV5-1 to TRBJ2-6, with D uncertain. Trimming removed 4 bases at V and 0 bases at J, with 11 bases between. Germline V CDR1 and CDR2: SGHRS, YFSETQ. The CDR3 has 16 amino acids. The CDR3 sequence is CASSGSPSSGANVLTF. The CDR3 region has the DNA TGCGCCAGCAGCGGCAGTCCAAGCTCTGGGGCCAACGTCCTGACTTTC.

This clone was picked up a small number of times. This chain connects TRBV7-6 to TRBJ1-3; D gene uncertain. V was shortened by 1 base and J by 2 bases, with 9 bases between the two germline ends. This CDR3 comprises 15 residues. Germline V lookup: CDR1 SGHVS, CDR2 FNYEAQ. The CDR3 here is CASSLGPLTGNTIYF. Here the CDR3 DNA reads TGTGCCAGCAGCTTAGGCCCTCTTACTGGAAACACCATATATTTT.

V and J are TRBV7-2 and TRBJ2-3; D may match TRBD1 or TRBD2 (6 bases each). Germline V gene sequence: CDR1 SGHTA, CDR2 FQGNSA. Trimming pared 1 base from V and 7 bases from J, leaving 18 bases between. The CDR3 totals 16 residues. The CDR3 spells CASSLVGGGVENTQYF. In DNA form, the CDR3 reads TGTGCCAGCAGCTTAGTAGGGGGAGGTGTGGAAAATACGCAGTATTTT.

The chain joins TRBV6-5 to TRBJ1-3; TRBD1 matches 9 bases. Unmatched junction bases numbered 2, after V lost 0 bases and J lost 8 bases. The CDR3 sequence is 14 residues long. Looked up from germline, CDR1 is MNHEY and CDR2 is SVGAGI. CDR3 in amino acids: CASSYSTGGYTIYF. The CDR3 region has the DNA TGTGCCAGCAGTTACTCGACAGGGGGATACACCATATATTTT.

The chain combines TRBV3-1 (or the pseudogene TRBV3-2) with TRBJ2-1; no clear D gene. Germline V gene sequence: CDR1 LGHDT, CDR2 YNNKEL (reference sequence). V was pared by 1 base and J by 10 bases, with 5 bases between. The CDR3 is made up of 11 amino acids. CDR3 sequence (DNA): TGTGCCAGCAGCCAAGGGGGAGAGCAGTTCTTC. Amino acid sequence: CASSQGGEQFF.

V is TRBV6-2 or TRBV6-3 and J is TRBJ2-3; 8 bases line up with TRBD2. This CDR3 has 18 residues. Per germline, CDR1 MNHEY and CDR2 SVGEGT. J gave up 2 bases and V 0 bases, and 10 bases lay outside the gene matches. The CDR3 spells CASSYSPRRGAFTDTQYF. The DNA of the CDR3 is TGTGCCAGCAGTTACTCCCCGCGGCGGGGGGCCTTCACAGATACGCAGTATTTT.

The J gene is TRBJ2-1, the V gene TRBV11-2, with 7 nucleotides matching TRBD1. The CDR3 is 15 residues long. J was trimmed by 2 bases and V by 2 bases; bases with no gene match: 3. Germline V gene sequence: CDR1 SGHAT, CDR2 FQNNGV. CDR3 residues: CASSLRDSPYNEQFF. The CDR3 DNA is TGTGCCAGCAGCTTACGGGACAGCCCCTACAATGAGCAGTTCTTC.

V gene TRBV6-1 combines with J gene TRBJ2-1; D assignment may be TRBD1 or TRBD2 (5 bases each). Germline CDR1 MNHNS, CDR2 SASEGT. V was pared by 0 bases and J by 14 bases, with 14 bases between. The CDR3 is 13 residues long. The CDR3 region is CASSEAASLGEFF. In DNA, the CDR3 is TGTGCCAGCAGTGAAGCGGCCAGCCTGGGGGAGTTCTTC.